Included here is one T cell receptor (beta chain) sequence, with context. Antigen unknown. The PCR contained 60 Vbeta and 13 Jbeta primers. Generated by immunoSEQ multiplex PCR, the TCRdb table keeps only in-frame clones and is missing some. The sample lists some 150,000 clones, around four fifths occurring once. The data were taken from a study of cytomegalovirus exposure and HLA in healthy donors. About the research overall: Prior work identified 95 million to 120 million unique TCR beta sequences in some 180 million T cells.

CDR1 is MNHNS and CDR2 is SASEGT in the germline V gene. The CDR3 length is 15 residues. V lost 6 bases, J lost 0 bases, and 7 bases stayed unmatched. Points from the study as a whole: In an earlier analysis, productive rearrangement rates for most beta V segments clustered near 87% or 30%. Among the most significant clusters, several appeared linked to common viral pathogens in a later analysis.

V usage is TRBV6-1 and J usage is TRBJ2-7; 8 bases match TRBD1. The clonotype was recovered from a woman in her forties or fifties in good health and CMV-seronegative. The material sequenced was PBMCs. The CDR3 nucleotides read TGTGCCAGCAGCGCGGACAGGGTTCCCTCCTACGAGCAGTACTTC. Translating it yields CASSADRVPSYEQYF.